This T cell receptor (beta chain) originates from a study of post-analysis software for immune sequencing data. V was pared by 2 bases and J by 2 bases, with 11 bases between. The germline V gene encodes CDR1 SGHTA and CDR2 FQGNSA. CDR3 length equals 15 residues. To note about this clonotype: Its antigen is unknown.

Carried by the TCR beta cDNA libraries were unique molecular identifiers. A population of roughly 0.85 to 11 million T cells gave rise to around 480,000 cDNA molecules. TCRdb redid the calling of the PCR reads with MiXCR, one entry per CDR3 protein. The top ten hold 10% to 15% of the sample, which has over 300,000 distinct CDR3 sequences, 30% to 45% seen once. Study-level findings and limits: Four to six TRBV segments, including TRBV5-6, TRBV5-1 and TRBV20-1, were more frequent in patients than controls. Co-batched samples clustered tightly together by F measure. The study found significantly lower normalized Chao1 diversity in multiple sclerosis patients than in controls.

V gene TRBV7-2 combines with J gene TRBJ2-3; no reliable D call. The receptor was derived from a girl aged 5-17 years with multiple sclerosis. The sequenced sample consisted of blood. The CDR3 spells CASSLSVRPTDTQYF. CDR3 nucleotides: TGTGCCAGCAGCTTAAGCGTACGGCCCACAGATACGCAGTATTTT.